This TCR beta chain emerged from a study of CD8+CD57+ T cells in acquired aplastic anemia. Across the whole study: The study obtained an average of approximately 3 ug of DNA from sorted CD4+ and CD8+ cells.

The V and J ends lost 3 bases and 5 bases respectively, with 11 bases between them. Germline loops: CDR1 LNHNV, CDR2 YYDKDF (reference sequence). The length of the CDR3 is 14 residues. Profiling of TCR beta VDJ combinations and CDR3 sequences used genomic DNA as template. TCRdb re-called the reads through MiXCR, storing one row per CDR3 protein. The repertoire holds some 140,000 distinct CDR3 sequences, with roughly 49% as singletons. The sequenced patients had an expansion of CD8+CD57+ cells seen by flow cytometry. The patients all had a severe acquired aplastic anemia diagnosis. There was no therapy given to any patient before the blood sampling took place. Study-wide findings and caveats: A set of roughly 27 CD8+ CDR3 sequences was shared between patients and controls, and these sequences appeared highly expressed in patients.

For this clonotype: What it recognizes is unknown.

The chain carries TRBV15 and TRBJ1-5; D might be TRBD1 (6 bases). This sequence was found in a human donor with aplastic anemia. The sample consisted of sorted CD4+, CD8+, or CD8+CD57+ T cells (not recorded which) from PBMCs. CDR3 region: CATSSDRTHQPQHF. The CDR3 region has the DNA TGTGCCACCAGCAGTGACAGGACTCATCAGCCCCAGCATTTT. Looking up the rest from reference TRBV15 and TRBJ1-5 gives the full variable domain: DAMVIQNPRYQVTQFGKPVTLSCSQTLNHNVMYWYQQKSSQAPKLLFHYYDKDFNNEADTPDNFQSRRPNTSFCFLDIRSPGLGDTAMYLCATSSDRTHQPQHFGDGTRLSIL.